This T cell receptor beta chain was sequenced in a study of neurological immune-mediated disorders. Study-wide results and limits: Sharing of CDR3 amino acid sequences among expanded clones across subjects was absent, suggesting private repertoires in all groups.

Each TCR transcript was tagged with a 10-nucleotide random UMI during 5'RACE. TCRdb used MiXCR to reprocess the 5' RACE reads, holding one entry per CDR3 protein. This sample has about 30,000 distinct CDR3 sequences, with more than 14% found just once. This clonotype showed up many times. Its target is unknown. The sample was PBMCs. This sequence originates from a man between 65 and 79 years old in good health.

This CDR3 is CSASAGMNQPQHF. The CDR3 DNA reads as TGCAGTGCTAGTGCAGGGATGAATCAGCCCCAGCATTTT. J is TRBJ1-5 and V is TRBV20-1, with D maybe TRBD1 (5 bases). The V gene's germline CDR1 is DFQATT and CDR2 SNEGSKA (reference sequence). V gave up 3 bases and J gave up 4 bases, with 10 bases separating them. The CDR3 totals 13 residues.